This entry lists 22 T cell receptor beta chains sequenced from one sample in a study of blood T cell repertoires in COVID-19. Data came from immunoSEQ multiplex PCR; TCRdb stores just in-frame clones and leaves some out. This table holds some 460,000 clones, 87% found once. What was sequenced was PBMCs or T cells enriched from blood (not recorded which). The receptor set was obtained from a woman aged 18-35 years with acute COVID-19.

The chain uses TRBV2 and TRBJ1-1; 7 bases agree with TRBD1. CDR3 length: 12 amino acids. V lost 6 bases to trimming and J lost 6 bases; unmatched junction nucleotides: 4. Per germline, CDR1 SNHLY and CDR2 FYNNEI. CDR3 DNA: TGTGCCAGCAGCGGACAGGCCTCTGAAGCTTTCTTT. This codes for CASSGQASEAFF. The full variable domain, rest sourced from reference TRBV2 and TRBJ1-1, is EPEVTQTPSHQVTQMGQEVILRCVPISNHLYFYWYRQILGQKVEFLVSFYNNEISEKSEIFDDQFSVERPDGSNFTLKIRSTKLEDSAMYFCASSGQASEAFFGQGTRLTVV.

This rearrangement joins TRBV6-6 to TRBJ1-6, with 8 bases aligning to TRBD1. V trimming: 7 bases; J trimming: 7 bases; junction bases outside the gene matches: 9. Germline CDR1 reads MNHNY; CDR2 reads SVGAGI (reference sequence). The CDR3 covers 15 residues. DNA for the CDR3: TGTGCCAGCACCCAAGGTGGGGACAGGAATTCACCCCTCCACTTT. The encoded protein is CASTQGGDRNSPLHF.

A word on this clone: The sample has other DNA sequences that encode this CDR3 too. In nucleotides, the CDR3 is TGTGCCAGCAGTATACAGGGTTACGAGCAGTACTTC. Protein: CASSIQGYEQYF. The gene calls are TRBV28 and TRBJ2-7; D possibly corresponds to TRBD1 (6 bases). Per the germline V gene, CDR1 is MDHEN and CDR2 is SYDVKM. The length of the CDR3 is 12 residues. V was shortened by 5 bases and J by 4 bases, with 9 bases between the two germline ends.

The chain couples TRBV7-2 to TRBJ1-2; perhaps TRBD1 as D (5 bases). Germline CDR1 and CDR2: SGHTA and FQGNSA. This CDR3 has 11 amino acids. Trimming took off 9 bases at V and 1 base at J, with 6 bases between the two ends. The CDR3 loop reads CARDSNYGYTF. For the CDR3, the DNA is TGTGCCAGAGACAGTAACTATGGCTACACCTTC.

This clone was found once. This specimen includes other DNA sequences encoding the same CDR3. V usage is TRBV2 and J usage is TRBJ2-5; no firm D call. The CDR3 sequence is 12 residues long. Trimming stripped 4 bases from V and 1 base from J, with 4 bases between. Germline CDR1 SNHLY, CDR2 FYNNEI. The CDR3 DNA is TGTGCCAGCAGTGCAATCCAAGAGACCCAGTACTTC. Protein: CASSAIQETQYF.

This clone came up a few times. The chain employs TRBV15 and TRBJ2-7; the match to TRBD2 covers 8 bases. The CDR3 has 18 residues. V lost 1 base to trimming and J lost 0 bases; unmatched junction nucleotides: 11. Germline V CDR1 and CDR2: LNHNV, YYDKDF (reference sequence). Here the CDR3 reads CATSRGGSGRVDSYEQYF. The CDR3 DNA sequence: TGTGCCACCAGCAGAGGGGGAAGCGGGAGAGTCGACTCCTACGAGCAGTACTTC.

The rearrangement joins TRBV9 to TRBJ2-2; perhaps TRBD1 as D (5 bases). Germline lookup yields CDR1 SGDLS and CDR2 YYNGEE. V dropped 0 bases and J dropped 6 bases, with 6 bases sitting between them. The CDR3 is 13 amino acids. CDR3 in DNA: TGTGCCAGCAGCGTAGCAGGGCCCGGGGAGCTGTTTTTT. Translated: CASSVAGPGELFF. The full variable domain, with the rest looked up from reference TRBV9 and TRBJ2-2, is DSGVTQTPKHLITATGQRVTLRCSPRSGDLSVYWYQQSLDQGLQFLIQYYNGEERAKGNILERFSAQQFPDLHSELNLSSLELGDSALYFCASSVAGPGELFFGEGSRLTVL.

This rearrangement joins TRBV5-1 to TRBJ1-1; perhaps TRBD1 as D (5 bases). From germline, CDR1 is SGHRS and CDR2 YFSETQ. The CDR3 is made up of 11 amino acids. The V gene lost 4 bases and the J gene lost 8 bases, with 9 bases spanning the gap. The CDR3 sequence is CASSDAGEAFF. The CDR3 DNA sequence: TGCGCCAGCAGCGATGCAGGGGAAGCTTTCTTT.

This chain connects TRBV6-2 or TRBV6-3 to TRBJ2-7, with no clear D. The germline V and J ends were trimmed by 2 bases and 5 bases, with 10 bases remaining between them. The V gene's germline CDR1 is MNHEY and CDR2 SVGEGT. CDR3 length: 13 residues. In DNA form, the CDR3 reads TGTGCCAGCAGTTACCCCGGGTTGAACGAGCAGTACTTC. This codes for CASSYPGLNEQYF.

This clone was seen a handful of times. The CDR3, as DNA: TGCAGTGCTAGAGATAGAAGCTACACCTTC. Protein: CSARDRSYTF. The chain recombines TRBV20-1 with TRBJ1-2; D uncertain. V was clipped by 0 bases and J by 9 bases, with 5 bases between them. From germline, CDR1 is DFQATT and CDR2 SNEGSKA (reference sequence). The CDR3 is 10 residues long.

The CDR3 loop reads CASSVDRGQEKLFF. CDR3 nucleotides: TGTGCCAGCAGCGTGGACAGGGGGCAAGAAAAACTGTTTTTT. This sequence joins TRBV6-5 and TRBJ1-4; 11 nucleotides align to TRBD1. This CDR3 is built from 14 residues. With V trimmed by 6 bases and J by 8 bases, 5 bases remained unmatched. The germline gives CDR1 MNHEY, CDR2 SVGAGI.

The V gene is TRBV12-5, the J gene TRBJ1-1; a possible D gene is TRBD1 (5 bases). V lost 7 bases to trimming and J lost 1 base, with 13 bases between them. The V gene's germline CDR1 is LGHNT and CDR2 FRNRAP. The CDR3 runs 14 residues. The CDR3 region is CASALDSPNTEAFF. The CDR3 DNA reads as TGTGCTAGTGCCCTAGACAGCCCGAACACTGAAGCTTTCTTT.

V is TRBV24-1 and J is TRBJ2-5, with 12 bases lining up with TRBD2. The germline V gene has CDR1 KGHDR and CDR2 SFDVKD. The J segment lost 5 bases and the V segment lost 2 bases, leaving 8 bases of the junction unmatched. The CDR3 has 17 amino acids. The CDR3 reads CATSDSQTSGSYETQYF. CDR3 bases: TGTGCCACCAGTGATTCTCAGACTAGCGGGAGTTATGAGACCCAGTACTTC.

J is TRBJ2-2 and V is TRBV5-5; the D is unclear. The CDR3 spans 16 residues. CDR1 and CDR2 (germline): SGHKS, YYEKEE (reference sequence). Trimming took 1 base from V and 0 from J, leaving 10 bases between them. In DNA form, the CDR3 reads TGTGCCAGCAGCTTGCTTACCACTGCGAACACCGGGGAGCTGTTTTTT. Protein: CASSLLTTANTGELFF.

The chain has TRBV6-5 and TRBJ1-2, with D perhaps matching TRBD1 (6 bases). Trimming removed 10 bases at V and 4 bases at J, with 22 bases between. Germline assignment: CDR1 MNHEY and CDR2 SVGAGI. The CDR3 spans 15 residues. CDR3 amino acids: CANPLVGGSFYGYTF. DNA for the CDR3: TGTGCCAACCCTCTCGTAGGGGGTTCCTTCTATGGCTACACCTTC.

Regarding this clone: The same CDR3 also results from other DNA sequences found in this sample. The CDR3 is CASSLGGDRGETQYF. CDR3 nucleotides: TGCGCCAGCAGCTTGGGGGGGGACAGGGGGGAGACCCAGTACTTC. The chain joins TRBV5-1 to TRBJ2-5; 11 bases are a match to TRBD1. The germline gives CDR1 SGHRS, CDR2 YFSETQ. Germline trimming cut 0 bases from V and 5 bases from J; bases unmatched to any gene: 3. The length of the CDR3 is 15 residues.

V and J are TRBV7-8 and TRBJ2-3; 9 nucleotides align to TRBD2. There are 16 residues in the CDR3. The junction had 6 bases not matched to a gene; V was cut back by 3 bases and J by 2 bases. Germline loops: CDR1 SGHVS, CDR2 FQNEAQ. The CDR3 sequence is CASSLGAGGFTDTQYF. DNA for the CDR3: TGTGCCAGCAGCTTGGGAGCGGGGGGTTTCACAGATACGCAGTATTTT.

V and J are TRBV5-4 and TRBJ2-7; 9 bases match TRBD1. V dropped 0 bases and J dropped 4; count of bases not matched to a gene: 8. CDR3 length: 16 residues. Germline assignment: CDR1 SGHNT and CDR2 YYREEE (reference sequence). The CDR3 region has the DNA TGTGCCAGCAGCTTGGCCTCGGGACAGGGCCTTTACGAGCAGTACTTC. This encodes CASSLASGQGLYEQYF. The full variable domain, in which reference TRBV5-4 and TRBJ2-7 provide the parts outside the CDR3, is ETGVTQSPTHLIKTRGQQVTLRCSSQSGHNTVSWYQQALGQGPQFIFQYYREEENGRGNFPPRFSGLQFPNYSSELNVNALELDDSALYLCASSLASGQGLYEQYFGPGTRLTVT.

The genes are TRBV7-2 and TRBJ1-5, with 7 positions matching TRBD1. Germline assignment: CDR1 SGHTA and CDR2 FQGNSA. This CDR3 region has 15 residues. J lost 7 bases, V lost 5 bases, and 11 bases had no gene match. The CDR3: CASSALTGSGQPQHF. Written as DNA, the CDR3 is TGTGCCAGCAGCGCGTTGACAGGGTCTGGGCAGCCCCAGCATTTT.

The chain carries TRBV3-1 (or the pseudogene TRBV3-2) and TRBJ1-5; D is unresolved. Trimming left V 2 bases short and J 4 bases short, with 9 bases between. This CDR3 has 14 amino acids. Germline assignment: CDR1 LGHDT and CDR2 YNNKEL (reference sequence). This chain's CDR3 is CASSQTYSNQPQHF. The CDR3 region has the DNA TGTGCCAGCAGCCAAACTTACAGTAATCAGCCCCAGCATTTT.

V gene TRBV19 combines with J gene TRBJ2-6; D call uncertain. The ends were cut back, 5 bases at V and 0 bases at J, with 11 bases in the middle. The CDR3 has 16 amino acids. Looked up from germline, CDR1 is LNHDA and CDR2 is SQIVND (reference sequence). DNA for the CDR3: TGTGCCAGTAGTTGGGCCAGCCGCTCTGGGGCCAACGTCCTGACTTTC. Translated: CASSWASRSGANVLTF.

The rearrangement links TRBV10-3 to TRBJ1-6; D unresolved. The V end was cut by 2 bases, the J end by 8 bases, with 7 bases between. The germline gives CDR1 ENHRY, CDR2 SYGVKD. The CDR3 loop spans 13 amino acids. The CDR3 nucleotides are TGTGCCATCAGTGAGCAGGTGGATTCACCCCTCCACTTT. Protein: CAISEQVDSPLHF.